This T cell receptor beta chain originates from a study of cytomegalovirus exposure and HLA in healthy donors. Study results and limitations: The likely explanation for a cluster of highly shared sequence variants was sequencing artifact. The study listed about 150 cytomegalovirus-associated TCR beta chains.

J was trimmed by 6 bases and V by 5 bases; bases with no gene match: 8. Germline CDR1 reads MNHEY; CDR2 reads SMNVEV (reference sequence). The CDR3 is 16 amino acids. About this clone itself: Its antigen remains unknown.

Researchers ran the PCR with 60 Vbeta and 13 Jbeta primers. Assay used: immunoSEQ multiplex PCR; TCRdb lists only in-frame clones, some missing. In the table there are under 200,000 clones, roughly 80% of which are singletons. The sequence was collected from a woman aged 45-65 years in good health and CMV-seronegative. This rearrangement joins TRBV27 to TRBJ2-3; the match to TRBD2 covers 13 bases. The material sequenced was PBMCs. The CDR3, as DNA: TGTGCCAGCAGTAAAAGACTAGCGGGGGGCCAGGATACGCAGTATTTT. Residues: CASSKRLAGGQDTQYF.